This T cell receptor (beta chain) was found in a study of low-dose radiotherapy and immunotherapy resistance in tumors. About the research overall: Individuals in Cohort 2 had 1 Gy per fraction every two weeks, adding up to 13 Gy over 26 weeks. At a dose of 200 mg/m2, intravenous cyclophosphamide was given every two weeks, one day before radiation and immunotherapy.

The sample's time point: before trial treatment. Alpha- and beta-chain coverage of first-strand cDNA came from TRAV- and TRBV-specific primers. Both a constant-region primer and a V-primer adapter served to amplify TCRs across 20 PCR cycles. mRNA isolates were amplified via in vitro transcription. TCRdb passed the reads through MiXCR, listing each CDR3 protein once. Of around 83,000 distinct CDR3 sequences in the sample, about 20% were seen once. This clonotype was recorded many times. Sequencing was performed on PBMCs, taken before treatment. This clonotype was obtained from a male donor with prostate cancer.

The CDR3 DNA reads TGTGCCAGCAGCCCGGACAGGGTTGAGCAGTTCTTC. This codes for CASSPDRVEQFF. The chain uses TRBV3-1 and TRBJ2-1; 8 bases line up with TRBD1. This CDR3 has 12 residues. The V gene's germline CDR1 is LGHDT and CDR2 YNNKEL (reference sequence). The J segment lost 9 bases and the V segment lost 4 bases, leaving 2 bases of the junction unmatched.